Given below is one TCR beta chain in context. The antigen is not known. These data originate in a study of response to subunit inactivated influenza vaccine. Points from the study as a whole: Each seasonal influenza vaccination, the authors suggested, recruits few new T cells.

TCRdb fed the RT-PCR reads into MiXCR, producing one record per CDR3 protein. The sample yields 500,000 to 750,000 distinct CDR3 sequences, 12% to 15% seen once. This CDR3 comprises 13 residues. V gave up 10 bases and J gave up 2 bases, with 15 bases separating them. Germline V gene lookup returns CDR1 MNHEY and CDR2 SVGEGT. This receptor was identified in a man aged 50 or older who received an inactivated influenza vaccine. The sample consisted of PBMCs from blood, taken about 12 days after vaccination. The V call is TRBV6-2 or TRBV6-3, the J call TRBJ2-7; a possible D gene is TRBD2 (6 bases). The CDR3 nucleotides read TGTGCCACGAATCGGGACTTGCCCTACGAGCAGTACTTC. It codes for CATNRDLPYEQYF.